One sample yielded the 20 T cell receptor beta chains listed below, sequenced in a study of cytomegalovirus exposure and HLA in healthy donors. 13 Jbeta primers and 60 Vbeta primers were used for the PCR. Using immunoSEQ multiplex PCR, the repertoire was profiled, and TCRdb retains in-frame clones only, with some absent. The table shows fewer than 110,000 clones, with about 72% occurring only once. The sample taken for sequencing was PBMCs. These receptors were collected from a man younger than 30 in good health and CMV-seronegative.

The V and J genes are TRBV5-1 and TRBJ2-1, with D possibly being TRBD1 (5 bases). The CDR3 loop spans 16 amino acids. In germline, CDR1 is SGHRS, CDR2 YFSETQ. V was trimmed by 2 bases and J by 2 bases, leaving 14 bases between them. As DNA, the CDR3 is TGCGCCAGCAGCTTCGCTGGTCAGGGCCCCTACAATGAGCAGTTCTTC. Protein: CASSFAGQGPYNEQFF.

This clone was observed a single time. The chain carries TRBV7-2 and TRBJ1-4; perhaps TRBD1 as D (5 bases). The CDR3 is 14 amino acids. Germline V gene data show CDR1 as SGHTA and CDR2 as FQGNSA. Deletions cut 4 bases from V and 5 bases from J, with 11 bases between. CDR3 protein: CASSWTRRNEKLFF. The CDR3 bases are TGTGCCAGCAGCTGGACAAGGCGGAATGAAAAACTGTTTTTT.

The chain joins TRBV9 to TRBJ2-3; 10 nucleotides agree with TRBD2. Germline values: CDR1 SGDLS, CDR2 YYNGEE. The CDR3 length is 15 residues. Trimming at V came to 2 bases and at J to 2 bases, leaving 2 bases not matched to a gene. The CDR3 here is CASSVGLADTDTQYF. CDR3 nucleotides: TGTGCCAGCAGCGTCGGACTAGCGGACACAGATACGCAGTATTTT.

The rearrangement links TRBV19 to TRBJ2-2, with 8 bases fitting TRBD1. CDR3 size: 14 residues. The trim removed 7 bases at V and 7 bases at J, leaving 8 bases unmatched. Germline loops: CDR1 LNHDA, CDR2 SQIVND (reference sequence). This CDR3 is CASTPPGGFGELFF. Written as DNA, the CDR3 is TGTGCCAGTACCCCTCCAGGGGGCTTCGGGGAGCTGTTTTTT.

This clone was seen only once. The chain links TRBV6-5 to TRBJ1-2; TRBD1 matches 10 bases. Germline values: CDR1 MNHEY, CDR2 SVGAGI. With V trimmed by 8 bases and J by 8 bases, 11 bases remained unmatched. This CDR3 has 14 residues. This CDR3 reads CASYPGQGLRGYTF. The CDR3, as DNA: TGTGCCAGCTACCCGGGACAGGGGTTGCGAGGCTACACCTTC.

The rearrangement links TRBV29-1 to TRBJ1-1; TRBD1 is a possible D gene (5 bases). CDR1 is SQVTM and CDR2 is ANQGSEA in the germline V gene. The CDR3 is made up of 15 amino acids. The germline V and J ends were trimmed by 3 bases and 3 bases, with 17 bases remaining between them. CDR3 coding DNA: TGCAGCGTTGAGACCCTACAGGTGGGGTACACTGAAGCTTTCTTT. Translated, it gives CSVETLQVGYTEAFF.

This clone was picked up a small number of times. The genes are TRBV12-2 and TRBJ1-1; no DNA check was done on the table's D call, TRBD1. TRBV12-2 is described as a pseudogene. The CDR3 has 15 amino acids. CDR3 in DNA: TGTGCAAGTCGCTTACCGGGCACGGCAGGGGATGAAGCTTTCTTT. Translating it yields CASRLPGTAGDEAFF.

This clone came up once. The V gene is TRBV7-8, the J gene TRBJ2-5; D might be TRBD1 (6 bases). The CDR3 has 12 amino acids. Germline CDR1 SGHVS, CDR2 FQNEAQ. V shed 2 bases and J shed 5 bases, with 6 bases lying between them. Written as DNA, the CDR3 is TGTGCCAGCAGCTTAAGGGGGGAGACCCAGTACTTC. It encodes CASSLRGETQYF.

CDR3 bases: TGTGCCAGTAGTTCCACAGGCACAGATACGCAGTATTTT. This encodes CASSSTGTDTQYF. The rearrangement uses TRBV19 and TRBJ2-3; D gene ambiguous. Trimming removed 5 bases from V and 1 base from J, with 7 bases in between. Germline-derived CDR1 and CDR2 are LNHDA and SQIVND (reference sequence). The CDR3 covers 13 residues.

The rearrangement uses TRBV4-3 and TRBJ2-7, with TRBD1 as a possible D gene (6 bases). The ends were cut back, 0 bases at V and 1 base at J, with 16 bases in the middle. This CDR3 comprises 17 residues. The germline V gene has CDR1 LGHNA and CDR2 YSLEER. This CDR3 is CASSQDGAGAQSYEQYF. Here the CDR3 DNA reads TGCGCCAGCAGCCAAGATGGGGCAGGGGCCCAATCCTACGAGCAGTACTTC.

This rearrangement joins TRBV18 to TRBJ2-7; 8 bases line up with TRBD1. This CDR3 has 15 residues. Germline CDR1 KGHSH, CDR2 LQKENI. The trim removed 1 base at V and 5 bases at J, leaving 7 bases unmatched. As DNA, the CDR3 is TGTGCCAGCTCACCACTGGCAGGGGGCGAAGACGAGCAGTACTTC. Protein sequence: CASSPLAGGEDEQYF.

The chain has TRBV6-5 and TRBJ1-1; tentative D call: TRBD1 (5 bases). Germline V gene lookup returns CDR1 MNHEY and CDR2 SVGAGI. This CDR3 has 15 amino acids. Trimming took 2 bases from V and 9 from J, leaving 19 bases between them. This CDR3 is CASSYRTSAGLKAFF. CDR3 nucleotides: TGTGCCAGCAGTTACCGAACGAGCGCAGGGCTGAAAGCTTTCTTT.

This clone was detected once. The junction shows a germline mismatch at one end, possibly a read error. V usage is TRBV4-3 and J usage is TRBJ2-4; TRBD1 aligns across 8 bases. The CDR3 has 13 amino acids. CDR1 is LGHNA, CDR2 YSLEER, per germline. This CDR3 reads CASSQHGQGFPNF. The CDR3 nucleotides are TGCGCCAGCAGCCAGCACGGACAGGGCTTCCCGAACTTC.

This clone showed up just a few times. The chain recombines TRBV28 with TRBJ1-4; 7 nucleotides line up with TRBD1. Per the germline V gene, CDR1 is MDHEN and CDR2 is SYDVKM. V dropped 6 bases and J dropped 8; count of bases not matched to a gene: 6. The CDR3 is made up of 13 amino acids. The DNA of the CDR3 is TGTGCCAGCAGCACAGGGGTGGGGGAAAAACTGTTTTTT. As protein: CASSTGVGEKLFF. The full variable domain, with the rest looked up from reference TRBV28 and TRBJ1-4, is DVKVTQSSRYLVKRTGEKVFLECVQDMDHENMFWYRQDPGLGLRLIYFSYDVKMKEKGDIPEGYSVSREKKERFSLILESASTNQTSMYLCASSTGVGEKLFFGSGTQLSVL.

The chain is built from TRBV2 and TRBJ1-4, with a possible D match to TRBD1 (6 bases). In germline, CDR1 is SNHLY, CDR2 FYNNEI. Trimming shortened V by 8 bases and J by 5 bases, and 24 bases separated the two germline ends. The CDR3 spans 17 residues. CDR3 loop: CASAWDPQGHQNEKLFF. The DNA for the CDR3 is TGTGCCAGCGCGTGGGATCCACAGGGACATCAGAATGAAAAACTGTTTTTT.

The chain couples TRBV19 to TRBJ1-2; D not certain. The V gene's germline CDR1 is LNHDA and CDR2 SQIVND (reference sequence). V shed 6 bases and J shed 4 bases, with 12 bases lying between them. The CDR3 loop spans 13 amino acids. Written as DNA, the CDR3 is TGTGCCAGTAGCGGCGGGCCTTCCTATGGCTACACCTTC. It yields the protein CASSGGPSYGYTF.

This chain joins TRBV7-3 and TRBJ2-7; D is possibly TRBD2 (6 bases). The CDR3 is 15 amino acids. The V end was cut by 5 bases, the J end by 3 bases, with 17 bases between. Germline V gene sequence: CDR1 SGHTA, CDR2 FQGTGA. This chain's CDR3 is CASSPRLGPLYEQYF. CDR3 DNA: TGTGCCAGCAGCCCCAGACTAGGCCCACTCTACGAGCAGTACTTC.

The chain carries TRBV11-2 and TRBJ1-1; TRBD1 might be the D (5 bases). The CDR3 sequence is 16 residues long. Trimming pared 4 bases from V and 2 bases from J, leaving 17 bases between. Looked up from germline, CDR1 is SGHAT and CDR2 is FQNNGV. The CDR3 region has the DNA TGTGCCAGCAGCTCATCCCCAGGGTCCCTTAACACTGAAGCTTTCTTT. It encodes CASSSSPGSLNTEAFF.

The sample holds a few counts of this clone. This chain connects TRBV6-5 to TRBJ1-6; 8 nucleotides agree with TRBD1. V lost 6 bases to trimming and J lost 8 bases; unmatched junction nucleotides: 6. CDR1 and CDR2 from the germline V gene are MNHEY and SVGAGI. The CDR3 is 14 residues long. This CDR3 is CASSPRGRDSPLHF. CDR3 nucleotide sequence: TGTGCCAGCAGCCCCAGGGGGCGAGATTCACCCCTCCACTTT.

The V and J genes are TRBV7-2 and TRBJ2-3; the match to TRBD1 covers 7 bases. J was trimmed by 1 base and V by 2 bases; bases with no gene match: 3. In germline, CDR1 is SGHTA, CDR2 FQGNSA. The CDR3 has 15 residues. The CDR3 DNA reads as TGTGCCAGCAGCTTAAACAGGGGAGGCACAGATACGCAGTATTTT. Translation: CASSLNRGGTDTQYF.